This passage covers 24 T cell receptor beta chains from one sample sequenced in a study of technical replicates of blood from several donors. Profiled with immunoSEQ multiplex PCR; TCRdb holds only in-frame clones, not every one. The sample has over 55,000 clones, more than 70% seen once. Input material: PBMCs. These receptors originate from a human donor in good health. Some clones in this sample may be carry-over from other donors' samples.

The gene calls are TRBV11-1 and TRBJ1-1; 9 nucleotides match TRBD1. The V segment lost 4 bases and the J segment 0 bases; nucleotides outside the gene matches: 0. The CDR3 is 14 residues long. CDR1 SGHAT and CDR2 FQDESV come from the germline V gene (reference sequence). CDR3 DNA sequence: TGTGCCAGCAGCTGGGACAGGGTGAACACTGAAGCTTTCTTT. Translated: CASSWDRVNTEAFF.

The genes are TRBV4-1 and TRBJ2-7; no clear D gene. Germline lookup yields CDR1 MGHRA and CDR2 YSYEKL. The V gene lost 1 base and the J gene lost 3 bases, with 7 bases spanning the gap. This CDR3 spans 13 amino acids. The CDR3 coding sequence is TGCGCCAGCAGCCAAGGAGGCAGCTACGAGCAGTACTTC. This codes for CASSQGGSYEQYF.

This clone has a single count. The chain links TRBV10-3 to TRBJ2-2; TRBD1 matches 9 bases. The trim removed 8 bases at V and 6 bases at J, leaving 10 bases unmatched. Germline CDR1 reads ENHRY; CDR2 reads SYGVKD. This CDR3 spans 15 amino acids. CDR3 DNA sequence: TGTGCCATCGCAACCGGGACAGGGTTCGCCGGGGAGCTGTTTTTT. Protein sequence: CAIATGTGFAGELFF.

The chain links TRBV2 to TRBJ2-1; 12 nucleotides line up with TRBD1. Germline V lookup: CDR1 SNHLY, CDR2 FYNNEI. V shed 4 bases and J 2 bases; nucleotides not matched to a gene: 3. This CDR3 is 16 amino acids long. The CDR3 region is CASSGGQGATYNEQFF. CDR3 coding DNA: TGTGCCAGCAGTGGGGGACAGGGGGCGACCTACAATGAGCAGTTCTTC.

This CDR3 is CASSPGTRDTQYF. CDR3 DNA sequence: TGCGCCAGCAGTCCCGGGACTCGAGATACGCAGTATTTT. The chain uses TRBV5-1 and TRBJ2-3; tentative D call: TRBD2 (6 bases). Trimming took off 5 bases at V and 5 bases at J, with 12 bases between the two ends. Germline CDR1 reads SGHRS; CDR2 reads YFSETQ. This CDR3 is built from 13 residues.

This clone was recorded a few times. The chain combines TRBV29-1 with TRBJ1-4, with D unresolved. Germline V gene sequence: CDR1 SQVTM, CDR2 ANQGSEA. The V gene lost 6 bases and the J gene lost 10 bases, with 12 bases spanning the gap. CDR3 size: 11 residues. The chain's CDR3 is CSVTKEAKLFF. Here the CDR3 DNA reads TGCAGCGTGACCAAAGAGGCAAAACTGTTTTTT.

The chain joins TRBV7-9 to TRBJ1-4, with 9 bases identical to TRBD1. The CDR3 has 15 residues. The ends lost 2 bases at V and 10 bases at J; junction bases unmatched: 8. CDR1 and CDR2 from the germline V gene are SEHNR and FQNEAQ (reference sequence). The CDR3 bases are TGTGCCAGCAGCTTAACCGGGACAGGGAACGGAAAACTGTTTTTT. Amino acid sequence: CASSLTGTGNGKLFF.

This clone was observed a few times. The chain combines TRBV7-9 with TRBJ2-7; a possible D gene is TRBD1 (6 bases). V dropped 7 bases and J dropped 2 bases, with 12 bases sitting between them. CDR3 length equals 13 residues. CDR1 is SEHNR and CDR2 is FQNEAQ in the germline V gene (reference sequence). CDR3 sequence (DNA): TGTGCCAGCATGTCAGACAGGCCCTACGAGCAGTACTTC. It specifies CASMSDRPYEQYF.

The rearrangement links TRBV7-6 to TRBJ1-6; D remains unclear. Looked up from germline, CDR1 is SGHVS and CDR2 is FNYEAQ. The CDR3 contains 14 residues. Trimming took 4 bases from V and 10 from J, leaving 14 bases between them. The CDR3 DNA is TGTGCCAGCAGCTCCCGCGGGTTGGGCTCACCCCTCCACTTT. Encoded protein: CASSSRGLGSPLHF.

This clone has more than one count but fewer than ten. The gene calls are TRBV7-9 and TRBJ1-1, with a possible D match to TRBD1 (6 bases). With 11 bases removed from V and 4 bases from J, the gap between germline ends came to 20 bases. Germline values: CDR1 SEHNR, CDR2 FQNEAQ (reference sequence). The CDR3 consists of 14 residues. Here the CDR3 DNA reads TGTGCCGGCACTCTGGGGGGGCTCGGCACTGAAGCTTTCTTT. Its protein is CAGTLGGLGTEAFF.

The rearrangement uses TRBV5-4 and TRBJ2-1; 8 positions match TRBD2. J was trimmed by 6 bases and V by 3 bases; bases with no gene match: 8. CDR1 is SGHNT and CDR2 is YYREEE in the germline V gene (reference sequence). This CDR3 has 15 amino acids. The CDR3, as DNA: TGTGCCAGCAGCTGGGGAGGGACTAGGGCCAATGAGCAGTTCTTC. It specifies CASSWGGTRANEQFF. The full variable domain, in which reference TRBV5-4 and TRBJ2-1 provide the parts outside the CDR3, is ETGVTQSPTHLIKTRGQQVTLRCSSQSGHNTVSWYQQALGQGPQFIFQYYREEENGRGNFPPRFSGLQFPNYSSELNVNALELDDSALYLCASSWGGTRANEQFFGPGTRLTVL.

This chain uses TRBV5-1 with TRBJ2-2; 11 bases fit TRBD2. Trimming cost V 4 bases and J 5 bases; bases outside gene matches: 13. This CDR3 is built from 18 residues. Germline values: CDR1 SGHRS, CDR2 YFSETQ. CDR3 protein: CASSREYSSGGKTGELFF. CDR3 DNA: TGCGCCAGCAGCCGAGAGTATTCTAGCGGGGGGAAGACCGGGGAGCTGTTTTTT. Looking up the rest from reference TRBV5-1 and TRBJ2-2 gives the full variable domain: KAGVTQTPRYLIKTRGQQVTLSCSPISGHRSVSWYQQTPGQGLQFLFEYFSETQRNKGNFPGRFSGRQFSNSRSEMNVSTLELGDSALYLCASSREYSSGGKTGELFFGEGSRLTVL.

The J gene is TRBJ2-5, the V gene TRBV19; 9 nucleotides match TRBD1. Germline CDR1 reads LNHDA; CDR2 reads SQIVND (reference sequence). This CDR3 spans 15 amino acids. V lost 5 bases, J lost 4 bases, and 8 bases stayed unmatched. Here the CDR3 reads CASSDTETGGETQYF. In DNA form, the CDR3 reads TGTGCCAGTAGTGATACGGAGACAGGGGGAGAGACCCAGTACTTC.

This rearrangement joins TRBV4-1 to TRBJ1-1; 8 bases fit TRBD1. CDR3 length equals 16 residues. V was pared by 1 base and J by 5 bases, with 9 bases of the junction left unmatched. CDR1 and CDR2 (germline): MGHRA, YSYEKL. CDR3 nucleotide sequence: TGCGCCAGCAGCCAAGTAGTGACAGGGGTCTGGACTGAAGCTTTCTTT. It specifies CASSQVVTGVWTEAFF.

The chain combines TRBV19 with TRBJ2-1; 9 nucleotides align to TRBD2. Germline CDR1 and CDR2: LNHDA and SQIVND (reference sequence). This CDR3 is 15 amino acids long. After removal of 6 bases from V and 5 bases from J, the junction contained 8 bases not matched to a gene. The DNA for the CDR3 is TGTGCCAGTAGCAATCTAGCGGGGATAAACAATGAGCAGTTCTTC. Amino acids: CASSNLAGINNEQFF. The full variable domain, rest sourced from reference TRBV19 and TRBJ2-1, is DGGITQSPKYLFRKEGQNVTLSCEQNLNHDAMYWYRQDPGQGLRLIYYSQIVNDFQKGDIAEGYSVSREKKESFPLTVTSAQKNPTAFYLCASSNLAGINNEQFFGPGTRLTVL.

V is TRBV7-8 and J is TRBJ2-2, with 8 positions matching TRBD2. The CDR3 extends over 16 amino acids. Germline loops: CDR1 SGHVS, CDR2 FQNEAQ. V trimming: 0 bases; J trimming: 5 bases; junction bases outside the gene matches: 5. The CDR3 coding sequence is TGTGCCAGCAGCTTAGCAGCGGGGGTTGGGACCGGGGAGCTGTTTTTT. Its protein is CASSLAAGVGTGELFF.

This chain links TRBV19 with TRBJ2-7; TRBD1 might be the D (6 bases). Germline assignment: CDR1 LNHDA and CDR2 SQIVND (reference sequence). V lost 6 bases and J 2 bases, leaving 11 bases between the germline ends. The CDR3 extends over 13 amino acids. For the CDR3, the DNA is TGTGCCAGTAGCCCGCAGGGGACCTACGAGCAGTACTTC. This encodes CASSPQGTYEQYF.

The rearrangement links TRBV7-7 to TRBJ2-1, with 8 bases lining up with TRBD1. Per the germline V gene, CDR1 is SSHAT and CDR2 is FNYEAQ (reference sequence). This CDR3 has 16 residues. Trimming cost V 8 bases and J 5 bases; bases outside gene matches: 14. CDR3 nucleotide sequence: TGTGCCAGCGCCCTTTCGATGGGACAGGCGAACAATGAGCAGTTCTTC. It specifies CASALSMGQANNEQFF.

This chain connects TRBV6-1 to TRBJ2-7, with D maybe TRBD1 (6 bases). The CDR3 contains 18 residues. Germline V lookup: CDR1 MNHNS, CDR2 SASEGT. V was cut by 4 bases and J by 2 bases, with 24 bases left in between. CDR3 nucleotide sequence: TGTGCCAGCAGTGCATCCTACCAAGGGGGAAAAGATACCTACGAGCAGTACTTC. This gives the protein CASSASYQGGKDTYEQYF.

In nucleotides, the CDR3 is TGTGCCAGCAGACTACAGGGGGCGGATAATTCACCCCTCCACTTT. Translated, it gives CASRLQGADNSPLHF. The V gene is TRBV7-9, the J gene TRBJ1-6; 9 bases match TRBD1. J was trimmed by 5 bases and V by 6 bases; bases with no gene match: 5. The CDR3 is made up of 15 amino acids. Per germline, CDR1 SEHNR and CDR2 FQNEAQ (reference sequence). Variable domain in full (rest from reference TRBV7-9 and TRBJ1-6): DTGVSQNPRHKITKRGQNVTFRCDPISEHNRLYWYRQTLGQGPEFLTYFQNEAQLEKSRLLSDRFSAERPKGSFSTLEIQRTEQGDSAMYLCASRLQGADNSPLHFGNGTRLTVT.

This sequence joins TRBV13 and TRBJ2-5; the D is unclear. Trimming left V 2 bases short and J 5 bases short, with 12 bases between. In germline, CDR1 is PRHDT, CDR2 FYEKMQ (reference sequence). The CDR3 has 14 residues. The CDR3 spells CASSLRNPRETQYF. The CDR3 DNA is TGTGCCAGCAGCTTACGCAACCCCCGGGAGACCCAGTACTTC.

The V gene is TRBV5-1, the J gene TRBJ2-1; 7 bases fit TRBD1. The CDR3 extends over 14 amino acids. Germline-derived CDR1 and CDR2 are SGHRS and YFSETQ. V lost 4 bases to trimming and J lost 8 bases; unmatched junction nucleotides: 9. CDR3 sequence: CASSPGQVDDEQFF. In DNA form, the CDR3 reads TGCGCCAGCAGCCCCGGACAGGTAGACGATGAGCAGTTCTTC. Based on the CDR3 plus reference TRBV5-1 and TRBJ2-1, the full variable domain is KAGVTQTPRYLIKTRGQQVTLSCSPISGHRSVSWYQQTPGQGLQFLFEYFSETQRNKGNFPGRFSGRQFSNSRSEMNVSTLELGDSALYLCASSPGQVDDEQFFGPGTRLTVL.

A few counts support this clone. The chain links TRBV5-1 to TRBJ2-7, with 10 bases identical to TRBD1. Trimming removed 4 bases from V and 3 bases from J; junction bases left unmatched: 4. Germline values: CDR1 SGHRS, CDR2 YFSETQ. The length of the CDR3 is 14 residues. CDR3 coding DNA: TGCGCCAGCAGCGACAGGGGGCCCAGCTACGAGCAGTACTTC. This translates into CASSDRGPSYEQYF.

The chain is built from TRBV5-1 and TRBJ2-1, with TRBD2 matching over 9 bases. Germline CDR1 reads SGHRS; CDR2 reads YFSETQ. The CDR3 consists of 17 residues. With V trimmed by 0 bases and J by 15 bases, 19 bases remained unmatched. DNA for the CDR3: TGCGCCAGCAGCTTGGGGCCGAGGGATAGGGCTAGCGGGGACCTGTTCTTC. This gives the protein CASSLGPRDRASGDLFF.